The 19 T cell receptor beta chains reported below all come from one sample, sequenced in a study of blood T cell repertoires in COVID-19. The data were produced by immunoSEQ multiplex PCR, yet TCRdb's version contains in-frame clones alone and is incomplete. This table has tens of thousands of clones, about nine tenths appearing once. The sequenced material came from peripheral blood. All receptors come from a man aged 45 to 65 with active or convalescent COVID-19.

This chain links TRBV7-9 with TRBJ2-3; the D is unclear. The germline gives CDR1 SEHNR, CDR2 FQNEAQ (reference sequence). Trimming took 2 bases from V and 8 from J, leaving 11 bases between them. The CDR3 contains 13 residues. CDR3 nucleotides: TGTGCCAGCAGCTTATCCCCAGGTGGTACGCAGTATTTT. It is translated as CASSLSPGGTQYF.

This clone was counted once. This sequence joins TRBV11-2 and TRBJ2-7; TRBD1 matches 7 bases. Germline CDR1 SGHAT, CDR2 FQNNGV. J lost 2 bases, V lost 3 bases, and 1 base had no gene match. The CDR3 totals 13 residues. In DNA, the CDR3 is TGTGCCAGCAGCTTTGACAGGGCCTACGAGCAGTACTTC. It is translated as CASSFDRAYEQYF.

The genes are TRBV3-1 (or the pseudogene TRBV3-2) and TRBJ2-7; possibly TRBD1 for D (6 bases). The CDR3 runs 14 residues. V lost 4 bases, J lost 3 bases, and 13 bases lay in between. Germline CDR1 and CDR2: LGHDT and YNNKEL (reference sequence). The CDR3, as DNA: TGTGCCAGCAGCCCCGACCGGGACATCTACGAGCAGTACTTC. This sequence encodes CASSPDRDIYEQYF.

The chain carries TRBV19 and TRBJ1-6; maybe TRBD1 (6 bases). The CDR3 runs to 17 residues. The V end was cut by 9 bases, the J end by 4 bases, with 22 bases between. The germline V gene has CDR1 LNHDA and CDR2 SQIVND (reference sequence). CDR3 coding DNA: TGTGCCAGCAAACCCACGACAGGCCTAGGGTATAATTCACCCCTCCACTTT. It yields the protein CASKPTTGLGYNSPLHF.

The chain uses TRBV3-1 (or the pseudogene TRBV3-2) and TRBJ2-3; 9 bases are a match to TRBD2. V shed 7 bases, J shed 5 bases, and the junction held 7 bases outside the gene matches. Per germline, CDR1 LGHDT and CDR2 YNNKEL (reference sequence). CDR3 length equals 14 residues. CDR3: CASTSGGRGDTQYF. The CDR3 coding sequence is TGTGCCAGCACCAGCGGGGGGCGGGGAGATACGCAGTATTTT.

V usage is TRBV3-1 (or the pseudogene TRBV3-2) and J usage is TRBJ2-1, with TRBD2 matching 12 bases. From germline, CDR1 is LGHDT and CDR2 YNNKEL (reference sequence). This CDR3 has 21 amino acids. With 1 base clipped from V and 7 bases from J, the junction kept 20 bases outside the gene matches. Here the CDR3 DNA reads TGTGCCAGCAGCCAAGGGTCGGGGACGGTGACTAGCGGGGGACCTCGGAATGAGCAGTTCTTC. It is translated as CASSQGSGTVTSGGPRNEQFF.

This clone showed up just once. The CDR3 coding sequence is TGTGCCACCAGTGACTCCCGGGGGGGCGGAACCGGGGAGCTGTTTTTT. This encodes CATSDSRGGGTGELFF. This chain links TRBV24-1 with TRBJ2-2; 8 nucleotides match TRBD2. This CDR3 spans 16 amino acids. Germline values: CDR1 KGHDR, CDR2 SFDVKD. The V gene end was trimmed by 4 bases and the J gene end by 5 bases; junction bases not matched to a gene: 8.

The rearrangement uses TRBV5-4 and TRBJ2-1; 8 bases agree with TRBD2. Germline loops: CDR1 SGHNT, CDR2 YYREEE (reference sequence). The length of the CDR3 is 17 residues. The ends lost 3 bases at V and 5 bases at J; junction bases unmatched: 13. In DNA form, the CDR3 reads TGTGCCAGCAGCTCCCCCCCCAGGGCGGGGGGCAACAATGAGCAGTTCTTC. Its protein is CASSSPPRAGGNNEQFF.

The V gene is TRBV3-1 (or the pseudogene TRBV3-2), the J gene TRBJ1-1, with TRBD1 as a possible D gene (6 bases). The CDR3 totals 14 residues. V gave up 4 bases and J gave up 5 bases, with 14 bases separating them. CDR1 is LGHDT, CDR2 YNNKEL, per germline (reference sequence). For the CDR3, the DNA is TGTGCCAGCAGCCGGGGGCGCGGTTGGACTGAAGCTTTCTTT. Its protein is CASSRGRGWTEAFF.

This chain links TRBV6-5 with TRBJ2-2; a possible D gene is TRBD2 (6 bases). Germline CDR1 MNHEY, CDR2 SVGAGI. This CDR3 has 14 amino acids. Between the trimmed V and J ends, which lost 7 bases and 13 bases, there was a span of 22 bases. CDR3 residues: CASTAGGGSFSLFF. The CDR3 region has the DNA TGTGCCAGCACCGCTGGGGGAGGTAGCTTTTCGCTGTTTTTT.

The chain carries TRBV5-1 and TRBJ2-7; 9 bases line up with TRBD2. J lost 3 bases, V lost 4 bases, and 2 bases had no gene match. The germline V gene encodes CDR1 SGHRS and CDR2 YFSETQ. The CDR3 covers 13 residues. The CDR3 loop reads CASSPSGNYEQYF. As DNA, the CDR3 is TGCGCCAGCAGCCCTAGCGGGAACTACGAGCAGTACTTC.

This clone is a singleton in its sample. The rearrangement uses TRBV4-3 and TRBJ2-7, with 9 bases fitting TRBD2. V lost 1 base, J lost 3 bases, and 10 bases stayed unmatched. This CDR3 region has 17 residues. Germline V CDR1 and CDR2: LGHNA, YSLEER. Here the CDR3 DNA reads TGCGCCAGCAGCCAAGGGCTATTGGTAGCGGGGGTCTACGAGCAGTACTTC. Protein sequence: CASSQGLLVAGVYEQYF.

A single count supports this clone. The chain combines TRBV18 with TRBJ1-2, with D unclear. CDR1 and CDR2 from the germline V gene are KGHSH and LQKENI. V lost 6 bases, J lost 4 bases, and 21 bases lay in between. There are 16 residues in the CDR3. The CDR3 DNA is TGTGCCAGCTCCCAATCAACGGCGGGGTTTGTCTATGGCTACACCTTC. Amino acid sequence: CASSQSTAGFVYGYTF.

The chain couples TRBV18 to TRBJ1-1; D is possibly TRBD1 (5 bases). Germline-derived CDR1 and CDR2 are KGHSH and LQKENI. Trimming removed 0 bases from V and 1 base from J, with 12 bases in between. CDR3 length: 16 residues. The CDR3 DNA reads as TGTGCCAGCTCACCACCTGGGGGGGTCTCGAACACTGAAGCTTTCTTT. This codes for CASSPPGGVSNTEAFF.

This clone was picked up many times. This chain links TRBV6-1 with TRBJ1-5; D possibly corresponds to TRBD1 (5 bases). CDR3 length equals 13 residues. Germline CDR1 MNHNS, CDR2 SASEGT. Trimming shortened V by 2 bases and J by 8 bases, and 10 bases separated the two germline ends. The chain's CDR3 is CASSELGAEPQHF. The CDR3, as DNA: TGTGCCAGCAGTGAATTAGGGGCGGAGCCCCAGCATTTT.

This chain joins TRBV29-1 and TRBJ1-2, with 9 bases aligning to TRBD1. Germline assignment: CDR1 SQVTM and CDR2 ANQGSEA. After removal of 5 bases from V and 14 bases from J, the junction contained 12 bases not matched to a gene. The CDR3 is made up of 12 amino acids. CDR3 in amino acids: CSVSGQGTAQTF. The CDR3 region has the DNA TGCAGCGTTTCGGGACAGGGTACAGCCCAAACCTTC. The variable domain in full, with the rest retrieved from reference TRBV29-1 and TRBJ1-2, is SAVISQKPSRDICQRGTSLTIQCQVDSQVTMMFWYRQQPGQSLTLIATANQGSEATYESGFVIDKFPISRPNLTFSTLTVSNMSPEDSSIYLCSVSGQGTAQTFGSGTRLTVV.

The V and J genes are TRBV19 and TRBJ1-5, with TRBD1 matching over 8 bases. The CDR3 length is 15 residues. Germline lookup yields CDR1 LNHDA and CDR2 SQIVND (reference sequence). Unmatched junction bases numbered 4, after V lost 2 bases and J lost 4 bases. CDR3 in amino acids: CASSITQGGNQPQHF. CDR3 DNA: TGTGCCAGTAGTATAACACAGGGGGGAAATCAGCCCCAGCATTTT. The variable domain in full, completed from reference TRBV19 and TRBJ1-5, reads DGGITQSPKYLFRKEGQNVTLSCEQNLNHDAMYWYRQDPGQGLRLIYYSQIVNDFQKGDIAEGYSVSREKKESFPLTVTSAQKNPTAFYLCASSITQGGNQPQHFGDGTRLSIL.

The chain couples TRBV2 to TRBJ1-3, with 7 nucleotides matching TRBD1. Losses at the gene ends were 2 bases for V and 3 bases for J; bases not matched to a gene: 7. This CDR3 is 16 amino acids long. Germline lookup yields CDR1 SNHLY and CDR2 FYNNEI. The CDR3 DNA follows: TGTGCCAGCAGTGAATTTACAGGGGCGGTTGGAAACACCATATATTTT. It encodes CASSEFTGAVGNTIYF.

The V call is TRBV14, the J call TRBJ1-5; no definite D call. Germline V gives CDR1 SGHDN, CDR2 FVKESK. CDR3 length: 14 amino acids. The V end lost 1 base, the J end lost 1 base, and 5 bases lay between the germline ends. The CDR3 sequence is CASSQGRSNQPQHF. CDR3 nucleotide sequence: TGTGCCAGCAGCCAAGGTCGGAGCAATCAGCCCCAGCATTTT.